These 30 T cell receptor beta chains came from one sample sequenced in a study of human T cells and chemical hapten exposure (dated by TCRdb to about 2021). Libraries were constructed by RACE. Instrument used: NextSeq 500. Using fastp trimming at Q25 and MiXCR clonotype assembly, TCRdb reanalyzed the public sequencing data and kept in-frame beta chains. Here each entry gathers all rows of one CDR3 protein and keeps the most common genes and DNA. This sample gives some 90,000 distinct CDR3 sequences in total; 11% of them show up just once. The top ten hold 0.8% to 1.2% of the sample. The sample's time point label, decoded: patch test 3, about 24 weeks after DPC sensitization. In the paper's terms, the treatment or condition label means: therapeutic diphenylcyclopropenone sensitization with weekly scalp DPC. The starting material was whole blood, obtained in connection with sensitization to the hapten diphenylcyclopropenone (DPC). The receptor set was obtained from a woman in her 30s with alopecia areata. Some clones in this sample may be carry-over from other donors' samples.

This clonotype was observed a few times. The chain is built from TRBV20-1 and TRBJ2-7, with a weak D call TRBD1 (5 bases). V shed 2 bases and J shed 4 bases, with 9 bases lying between them. The CDR3 totals 12 residues. Germline CDR1 reads DFQATT; CDR2 reads SNEGSKA (reference sequence). CDR3 amino acids: CSARQQEYEQYV. DNA for the CDR3: TGCAGTGCTAGACAACAGGAGTACGAGCAGTACGTC.

The sample holds one count of this clonotype. The V call is TRBV29-1, the J call TRBJ2-3; unclear D gene. The CDR3 is 14 amino acids. The germline V gene encodes CDR1 SQVTM and CDR2 ANQGSEA. V lost 8 bases and J 0 bases, leaving 15 bases between the germline ends. Written as DNA, the CDR3 is TGCAGCTCCAGCCCCTACACTAGCACAGATACGCAGTATTTT. This sequence encodes CSSSPYTSTDTQYF.

This clonotype was seen ten or more times. This chain joins TRBV28 and TRBJ2-7; D gene uncertain. V was cut by 10 bases and J by 0 bases, with 13 bases left in between. Germline values: CDR1 MDHEN, CDR2 SYDVKM. The CDR3 has 13 residues. The CDR3 region is CANPLGCSYEQYF. In nucleotides, the CDR3 is TGTGCCAACCCACTGGGGTGCTCCTACGAGCAGTACTTC.

The chain employs TRBV27 and TRBJ1-6; 9 nucleotides agree with TRBD1. Losses at the gene ends were 5 bases for V and 5 bases for J; bases not matched to a gene: 10. The germline CDR1 and CDR2 sequences are MNHEY and SMNVEV (reference sequence). The CDR3 has 17 residues. In nucleotides, the CDR3 is TGTGCCAGCAGTATAAACAGGGGGCCGGTGAATAATTCACCCCTCCACTTT. Amino acids: CASSINRGPVNNSPLHF.

This clonotype was observed at least ten times. The CDR3 DNA is TGTGCCAGCAGCCCCGAAGGGAGTTACACTGAAGCTTTCTTT. It translates to CASSPEGSYTEAFF. The chain combines TRBV7-9 with TRBJ1-1; the D is unclear. This CDR3 is 14 amino acids long. Germline values: CDR1 SEHNR, CDR2 FQNEAQ (reference sequence). The germline V and J ends were trimmed by 5 bases and 3 bases, with 13 bases remaining between them.

This clonotype was detected many times. The chain carries TRBV18 and TRBJ2-2; possibly TRBD2 for D (6 bases). This CDR3 has 15 amino acids. Germline assignment: CDR1 KGHSH and CDR2 LQKENI. V was clipped by 3 bases and J by 4 bases, with 12 bases between them. The chain's CDR3 is CASSPMLASTGELFF. The CDR3 DNA reads TGTGCCAGCTCACCGATGCTAGCGAGCACCGGGGAGCTGTTTTTT.

This clonotype has a handful of counts. The chain couples TRBV5-1 to TRBJ2-5, with D hard to call. Germline V gene data show CDR1 as SGHRS and CDR2 as YFSETQ. V dropped 4 bases and J dropped 4 bases, with 5 bases sitting between them. The CDR3 loop spans 11 amino acids. The CDR3 here is CASSISETQYF. The CDR3 DNA is TGCGCCAGCAGCATTTCAGAGACCCAGTACTTC.

The table lists this clonotype with many counts. The gene calls are TRBV6-2 or TRBV6-3 and TRBJ2-7; 9 positions match TRBD2. This CDR3 region has 14 residues. After removal of 2 bases from V and 7 bases from J, the junction contained 6 bases not matched to a gene. Germline V CDR1 and CDR2: MNHEY, SVGEGT. The CDR3 loop reads CASSYIAGAGEQYF. The CDR3 nucleotides are TGTGCCAGCAGTTACATAGCGGGAGCCGGTGAGCAGTACTTC.

This clonotype was detected a few times. This sequence joins TRBV18 and TRBJ1-2; D gene ambiguous. This CDR3 comprises 13 residues. V shed 4 bases and J shed 6 bases, with 12 bases lying between them. CDR1 and CDR2 (germline): KGHSH, LQKENI. CDR3 amino acids: CASSLAGIDGYTF. CDR3 coding DNA: TGTGCCAGCTCACTGGCGGGGATAGATGGCTACACCTTC.

This chain links TRBV7-2 with TRBJ1-5; D might be TRBD1 (6 bases). The CDR3 consists of 16 residues. Trimming took off 5 bases at V and 0 bases at J, with 14 bases between the two ends. Germline CDR1 and CDR2: SGHTA and FQGNSA. The CDR3 region has the DNA TGTGCCAGCAGCCTAGGGGGACTTGATAGCAATCAGCCCCAGCATTTT. As protein: CASSLGGLDSNQPQHF. Full variable domain (rest looked up from reference TRBV7-2 and TRBJ1-5): GAGVSQSPSNKVTEKGKDVELRCDPISGHTALYWYRQSLGQGLEFLIYFQGNSAPDKSGLPSDRFSAERTGGSVSTLTIQRTQQEDSAVYLCASSLGGLDSNQPQHFGDGTRLSIL.

The V gene is TRBV29-1, the J gene TRBJ2-5; TRBD1 is a possible D gene (7 bases). V was trimmed by 3 bases and J by 5 bases, leaving 10 bases between them. CDR3 size: 12 residues. Germline CDR1 SQVTM, CDR2 ANQGSEA. CDR3 sequence: CSVDPGGETQYF. As DNA, the CDR3 is TGCAGCGTTGACCCAGGGGGGGAGACCCAGTACTTC.

In this sample, this clonotype turned up a few times. V and J are TRBV27 and TRBJ2-5; the D gene could be TRBD1 or TRBD2 (5 bases each). CDR3 length: 14 amino acids. V lost 3 bases and J 6 bases, leaving 14 bases between the germline ends. The germline V gene has CDR1 MNHEY and CDR2 SMNVEV (reference sequence). In DNA, the CDR3 is TGTGCCAGCAGTTTCTCCGGGGCCCAGAAGACCCAGTACTTC. Amino acid sequence: CASSFSGAQKTQYF.

This clonotype was observed at least ten times. The chain recombines TRBV27 with TRBJ1-6, with 8 bases lining up with TRBD1. This CDR3 is 16 amino acids long. Germline V CDR1 and CDR2: MNHEY, SMNVEV (reference sequence). J gave up 9 bases and V 4 bases, and 11 bases lay outside the gene matches. In nucleotides, the CDR3 is TGTGCCAGCAGTTCCCCCTGGGCAGGGGGCAGTTCACCCCTCCACTTT. Amino acid sequence: CASSSPWAGGSSPLHF.

This clonotype turned up a few times. The CDR3 DNA follows: TGCGCCAGCAGCCAAGATAGGGCAAGCAATCAGCCCCAGCATTTT. The encoded protein is CASSQDRASNQPQHF. The rearrangement links TRBV4-1 to TRBJ1-5, with D uncertain. V shed 0 bases and J shed 1 base, with 7 bases lying between them. Germline V lookup: CDR1 MGHRA, CDR2 YSYEKL. The CDR3 has 15 amino acids.

This clonotype was counted at least ten times. The chain carries TRBV6-1 and TRBJ2-7, with 7 positions matching TRBD2. Germline CDR1 MNHNS, CDR2 SASEGT. The CDR3 runs to 14 residues. Germline trimming cut 6 bases from V and 4 bases from J; bases unmatched to any gene: 9. The DNA of the CDR3 is TGTGCCAGCAGCTTGGTCCTAGCGGAATACGAGCAGTACGTC. It yields the protein CASSLVLAEYEQYV.

The gene calls are TRBV7-9 and TRBJ2-3; 11 positions match TRBD1. Germline CDR1 and CDR2: SEHNR and FQNEAQ (reference sequence). With V trimmed by 5 bases and J by 3 bases, 4 bases remained unmatched. The CDR3 sequence is 15 residues long. The CDR3 DNA sequence: TGTGCCAGCAGCCGGACAGGGGGCCGTACAGATACGCAGTATTTT. It translates to CASSRTGGRTDTQYF.

The chain is built from TRBV28 and TRBJ2-5; either TRBD1 or TRBD2 may fit D (5 bases each). Trimming stripped 5 bases from V and 9 bases from J, with 22 bases between. CDR1 MDHEN and CDR2 SYDVKM come from the germline V gene. The CDR3 covers 15 residues. CDR3 residues: CASSPTRTGLGAQYF. As DNA, the CDR3 is TGTGCCAGCAGTCCGACCCGGACTGGATTAGGGGCCCAGTACTTC.

The CDR3 reads CASSVAIGYEQFF. CDR3 DNA sequence: TGTGCCAGCAGCGTAGCTATTGGGTATGAGCAGTTCTTC. J is TRBJ2-1 and V is TRBV9; D unclear. There are 13 residues in the CDR3. Trimming took 0 bases from V and 8 from J, leaving 9 bases between them. Looked up from germline, CDR1 is SGDLS and CDR2 is YYNGEE.

This clonotype has a handful of counts. V gene TRBV2 combines with J gene TRBJ2-1; 8 nucleotides agree with TRBD2. CDR1 is SNHLY and CDR2 is FYNNEI in the germline V gene. The CDR3 covers 15 residues. V lost 4 bases, J lost 4 bases, and 6 bases stayed unmatched. The CDR3 nucleotides are TGTGCCAGCAGTGGGGACGGGAGGGCGTACAATGAGCAGTTCTTC. Its protein is CASSGDGRAYNEQFF.

This clonotype was picked up a small number of times. The V gene is TRBV7-6, the J gene TRBJ1-3; D call uncertain. Between the trimmed V and J ends, which lost 4 bases and 4 bases, there was a span of 14 bases. CDR1 is SGHVS and CDR2 is FNYEAQ in the germline V gene. This CDR3 has 15 amino acids. The chain's CDR3 is CASSSEWGVGNTIYF. The CDR3 DNA follows: TGTGCCAGCAGCTCTGAATGGGGAGTGGGAAACACCATATATTTT.

The V and J genes are TRBV10-2 and TRBJ2-2; D remains unclear. Deletions cut 7 bases from V and 0 bases from J, with 3 bases between. This CDR3 has 12 amino acids. The germline CDR1 and CDR2 sequences are WSHSY and SAAADI. The CDR3 sequence: CASTPNTGELFF. In DNA form, the CDR3 reads TGCGCCAGCACCCCGAACACCGGGGAGCTGTTTTTT.

This clonotype was counted a few times. CDR3 loop: CARSGANVLTF. CDR3 bases: TGTGCCCGCTCTGGGGCCAACGTCCTGACTTTC. The chain employs TRBV2 and TRBJ2-6; the D is unclear. Per germline, CDR1 SNHLY and CDR2 FYNNEI. Deletions cut 11 bases from V and 0 bases from J, with 2 bases between. The CDR3 runs to 11 residues.

At least ten counts were recorded for this clonotype. The CDR3 DNA is TGTGCCAGCAGCCAAGGACACGCGAACACCGGGGAGCTGTTTTTT. Its protein is CASSQGHANTGELFF. The V call is TRBV11-3, the J call TRBJ2-2; a possible D gene is TRBD1 (5 bases). V was shortened by 5 bases and J by 0 bases, with 10 bases between the two germline ends. This CDR3 spans 15 amino acids. Germline V lookup: CDR1 SGHNT, CDR2 YENEEA.

This clonotype was seen a few times. CDR3 in DNA: TGTGCCAGCAGCTTAGGAAATGCCTTCTCCTACAATGAGCAGTTCTTC. Protein sequence: CASSLGNAFSYNEQFF. This sequence joins TRBV7-9 and TRBJ2-1; no reliable D call. CDR1 is SEHNR, CDR2 FQNEAQ, per germline (reference sequence). The CDR3 spans 16 residues. Trimming took off 1 base at V and 0 bases at J, with 10 bases between the two ends.

This clonotype was seen a few times. This chain uses TRBV7-9 with TRBJ2-1; tentative D call: TRBD1 (5 bases). The CDR3 is 17 amino acids. Germline lookup yields CDR1 SEHNR and CDR2 FQNEAQ (reference sequence). The V and J ends lost 0 bases and 5 bases respectively, with 17 bases between them. DNA for the CDR3: TGTGCCAGCAGCTTAGCGCAGGGTATGGGTCGGAACAATGAGCAGTTCTTC. Its translation is CASSLAQGMGRNNEQFF. The full variable domain, completed using reference TRBV7-9 and TRBJ2-1, is DTGVSQNPRHKITKRGQNVTFRCDPISEHNRLYWYRQTLGQGPEFLTYFQNEAQLEKSRLLSDRFSAERPKGSFSTLEIQRTEQGDSAMYLCASSLAQGMGRNNEQFFGPGTRLTVL.

The chain recombines TRBV28 with TRBJ2-7, with D possibly matching TRBD2 (6 bases). The CDR3 sequence is 13 residues long. V was clipped by 6 bases and J by 5 bases, with 14 bases between them. Germline CDR1 reads MDHEN; CDR2 reads SYDVKM. This chain's CDR3 is CASSKTSNNEQYF. The CDR3 DNA follows: TGTGCCAGCAGCAAGACTAGTAACAACGAGCAGTACTTC.

This sequence joins TRBV29-1 and TRBJ1-1, with D uncertain. CDR3 length: 10 residues. V was clipped by 4 bases and J by 8 bases, with 8 bases between them. Per the germline V gene, CDR1 is SQVTM and CDR2 is ANQGSEA. CDR3 loop: CSVVIGEAFF. The CDR3 region has the DNA TGCAGCGTTGTAATAGGGGAAGCTTTCTTT. Full variable domain (missing parts from reference TRBV29-1 and TRBJ1-1): SAVISQKPSRDICQRGTSLTIQCQVDSQVTMMFWYRQQPGQSLTLIATANQGSEATYESGFVIDKFPISRPNLTFSTLTVSNMSPEDSSIYLCSVVIGEAFFGQGTRLTVV.

A few counts support this clonotype. The chain carries TRBV7-6 and TRBJ2-7, with D unresolved. The V end was cut by 4 bases, the J end by 5 bases, with 6 bases between. The CDR3 totals 11 residues. The germline CDR1 and CDR2 sequences are SGHVS and FNYEAQ. The CDR3 DNA sequence: TGTGCCAGCAGCTCCACGGACGAGCAGTACTTC. It codes for CASSSTDEQYF.

In its sample, this clonotype was seen many times. V and J are TRBV24-1 and TRBJ2-7; D may be TRBD2 (5 bases). V was pared by 5 bases and J by 2 bases, with 15 bases between. The CDR3 contains 15 residues. The germline V gene encodes CDR1 KGHDR and CDR2 SFDVKD. DNA for the CDR3: TGTGCCACCAGTGGTTCGGGGTCGAGCACCTACGAGCAGTACTTC. It yields the protein CATSGSGSSTYEQYF.

The genes are TRBV7-6 and TRBJ1-5, with 9 nucleotides matching TRBD1. This CDR3 is 16 amino acids long. Germline-derived CDR1 and CDR2 are SGHVS and FNYEAQ. The trim removed 5 bases at V and 2 bases at J, leaving 7 bases unmatched. The CDR3 coding sequence is TGTGCCAGCAGCACTCACAGGGGGCCAGGCAATCAGCCCCAGCATTTT. Its protein product is CASSTHRGPGNQPQHF.